Detailed here is one T cell receptor beta chain. Use of 60 Vbeta and 13 Jbeta primers characterized the PCR. The method was immunoSEQ multiplex PCR; TCRdb's version includes in-frame clones alone and lacks a portion of them. The table lists some 140,000 clones, with approximately 1.9% in the top ten. This sample was taken from a study of cytomegalovirus exposure and HLA in healthy donors. CDR3 length: 15 residues. The ends lost 5 bases at V and 3 bases at J; junction bases unmatched: 6. Germline CDR1 and CDR2: MGHDK and SYGVNS. The source material was PBMCs. This chain uses TRBV25-1 with TRBJ2-7, with 11 positions matching TRBD1. The receptor's source is a woman aged 55 to 70 in good health and CMV-seronegative. CDR3: CASSTPGTGGYEQYF. The CDR3 DNA reads TGTGCCAGCAGTACCCCCGGGACAGGGGGCTACGAGCAGTACTTC.